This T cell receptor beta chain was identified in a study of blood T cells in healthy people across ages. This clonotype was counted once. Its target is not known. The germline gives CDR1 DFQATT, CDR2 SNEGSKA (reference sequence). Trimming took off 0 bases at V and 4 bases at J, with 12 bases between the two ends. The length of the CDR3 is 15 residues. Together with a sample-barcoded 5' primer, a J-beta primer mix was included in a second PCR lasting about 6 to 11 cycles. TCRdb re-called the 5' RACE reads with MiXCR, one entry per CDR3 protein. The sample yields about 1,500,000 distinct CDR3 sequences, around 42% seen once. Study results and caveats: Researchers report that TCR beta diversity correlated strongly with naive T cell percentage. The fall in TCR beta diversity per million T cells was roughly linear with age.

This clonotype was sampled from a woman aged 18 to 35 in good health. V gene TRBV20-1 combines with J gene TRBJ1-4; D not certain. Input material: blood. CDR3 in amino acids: CSARDRSDLNEKLFF. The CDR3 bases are TGCAGTGCTAGAGATCGGTCGGATCTTAATGAAAAACTGTTTTTT.